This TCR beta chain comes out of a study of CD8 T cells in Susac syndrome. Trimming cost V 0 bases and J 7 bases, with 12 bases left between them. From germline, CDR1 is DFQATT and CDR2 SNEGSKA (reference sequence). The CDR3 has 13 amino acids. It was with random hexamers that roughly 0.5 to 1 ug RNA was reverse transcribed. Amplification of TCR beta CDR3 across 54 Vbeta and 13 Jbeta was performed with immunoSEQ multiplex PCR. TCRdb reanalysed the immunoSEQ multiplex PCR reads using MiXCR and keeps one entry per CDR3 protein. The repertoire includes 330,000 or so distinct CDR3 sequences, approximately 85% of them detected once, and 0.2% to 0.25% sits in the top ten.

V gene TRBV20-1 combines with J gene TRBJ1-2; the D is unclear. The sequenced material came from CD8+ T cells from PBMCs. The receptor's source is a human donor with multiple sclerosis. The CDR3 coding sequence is TGCAGTGCTAGAGATAATCTCGGGGTTGGCTACACCTTC. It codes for CSARDNLGVGYTF.